The TCR beta chain described here comes from a study of blood T cells in healthy people across ages. Looked up from germline, CDR1 is SQVTM and CDR2 is ANQGSEA. The CDR3 length is 14 residues. Unmatched junction bases numbered 8, after V lost 4 bases and J lost 4 bases. All donors came from Russia, were Caucasian and healthy, and spanned ages about 6 to 100. Comments on this clonotype: This may come from a read error, since a much larger clone is one base off.

A second PCR of 7 to 11 cycles used a sample-barcoded 5' primer and a J-beta primer mix. MiXCR, run by TCRdb on the 5' RACE reads, gives a single entry per CDR3 protein. The sample comprises fewer than 900,000 distinct CDR3 sequences, more than 40% of which are singletons, and 20% to 25% rests with the top ten. V gene TRBV29-1 combines with J gene TRBJ2-5; 8 nucleotides align to TRBD1. Sequenced material: blood. The clonotype comes from an older woman in good health. The DNA of the CDR3 is TGCAGCGTTGGGGACAGGCAGCATGGAGAGACCCAGTACTTC. Translating gives CSVGDRQHGETQYF.